These 26 T cell receptor beta chains were all obtained from the same sample, sequenced in a study of T cells expressing NK-cell markers. TCRdb reprocessed the 5' RACE reads and stores each CDR3 protein as one record, lacking DNA. Its clone listing holds some 450,000 distinct CDR3 sequences. Sequenced input: blood T cells: a sorted CD56 or NKG2C T cell subset, CD4+ or CD8+ T cells, or bulk PBMC T cells (not recorded which). Receptors originate from a woman aged 18-70 years in good health.

This chain uses TRBV20-1 with TRBJ2-1; TCRdb lists TRBD1, though no DNA is available to test this call. The length of the CDR3 is 12 residues. The germline gives CDR1 DFQATT, CDR2 SNEGSKA (reference sequence). The CDR3 reads CSASGGNNEQFF.

The chain couples TRBV5-1 to TRBJ1-2; the TCRdb call, TRBD1, lacks DNA for checking. Germline V gene data show CDR1 as SGHRS and CDR2 as YFSETQ. This CDR3 is built from 12 residues. The CDR3: CASMGVAYGYTF. Combining the CDR3 with reference TRBV5-1 and TRBJ1-2 gives the whole variable domain KAGVTQTPRYLIKTRGQQVTLSCSPISGHRSVSWYQQTPGQGLQFLFEYFSETQRNKGNFPGRFSGRQFSNSRSEMNVSTLELGDSALYLCASMGVAYGYTFGSGTRLTVV.

The rearrangement joins TRBV20-1 to TRBJ1-6; TCRdb designates TRBD1, a call that cannot be tested without DNA. CDR1 is DFQATT and CDR2 is SNEGSKA in the germline V gene (reference sequence). This CDR3 region has 16 residues. The CDR3 spells CSARERDGEGSSPLHF.

The CDR3 spells CSVEYTGTGIYGYTF. The rearrangement joins TRBV29-1 to TRBJ1-2; TCRdb's assignment of TRBD1 cannot be checked, as there is no DNA. The CDR3 loop spans 15 amino acids. Germline-derived CDR1 and CDR2 are SQVTM and ANQGSEA.

The J gene is TRBJ2-1, the V gene TRBV6-5; the TRBD2 assignment by TCRdb is unverifiable without DNA. The CDR3 length is 15 residues. Germline CDR1 and CDR2: MNHEY and SVGAGI. CDR3 residues: CASSITSGTYNEQFF.

This chain joins TRBV5-5 and TRBJ1-6; the D gene TCRdb calls, TRBD1, cannot be checked with no DNA. The CDR3 runs 15 residues. The germline CDR1 and CDR2 sequences are SGHKS and YYEKEE (reference sequence). The chain's CDR3 is CASSPGTGGGSPLHF. Based on the CDR3 plus reference TRBV5-5 and TRBJ1-6, the full variable domain is DAGVTQSPTHLIKTRGQQVTLRCSPISGHKSVSWYQQVLGQGPQFIFQYYEKEERGRGNFPDRFSARQFPNYSSELNVNALLLGDSALYLCASSPGTGGGSPLHFGNGTRLTVT.

J is TRBJ2-3 and V is TRBV5-1. The CDR3 extends over 12 amino acids. Germline values: CDR1 SGHRS, CDR2 YFSETQ. The CDR3 is CASSLVPDTQYF.

The rearrangement joins TRBV7-9 to TRBJ2-1. The CDR3 length is 11 residues. Germline V gives CDR1 SEHNR, CDR2 FQNEAQ (reference sequence). This chain's CDR3 is CASSPSYEQFF.

V gene TRBV18 combines with J gene TRBJ2-5; TCRdb calls TRBD1, which cannot be checked without DNA. Germline V gene sequence: CDR1 KGHSH, CDR2 LQKENI. This CDR3 contains 15 residues. Here the CDR3 reads CASSPQGQLQETQYF. Together with reference TRBV18 and TRBJ2-5, the CDR3 gives the full variable domain: NAGVMQNPRHLVRRRGQEARLRCSPMKGHSHVYWYRQLPEEGLKFMVYLQKENIIDESGMPKERFSAEFPKEGPSILRIQQVVRGDSAAYFCASSPQGQLQETQYFGPGTRLLVL.

The chain is built from TRBV5-1 and TRBJ2-2; TCRdb names TRBD1, which stays unverified in the absence of DNA. This CDR3 contains 14 residues. Looked up from germline, CDR1 is SGHRS and CDR2 is YFSETQ. The CDR3 loop is CASTTGDVTGELFF.

The chain is built from TRBV12-3 or TRBV12-4 and TRBJ2-3; the D call from TCRdb, TRBD1, cannot be confirmed without DNA. This CDR3 contains 15 residues. The CDR3 is CASSDWDRGTDTQYF.

V is TRBV4-3 and J is TRBJ2-2; TCRdb's D gene call, TRBD1, goes unchecked for lack of DNA. From germline, CDR1 is LGHNA and CDR2 YSLEER. The CDR3 spans 15 residues. This CDR3 reads CASSQLDRSTGELFF.

The rearrangement links TRBV18 to TRBJ2-1; TCRdb's D gene call, TRBD2, goes unchecked for lack of DNA. Germline V CDR1 and CDR2: KGHSH, LQKENI. The CDR3 runs 16 residues. CDR3: CASSPPGTSSYNEQFF.

The rearrangement joins TRBV29-1 to TRBJ1-1; TCRdb indicates TRBD1, and absent DNA this call remains unverified. CDR1 and CDR2 (germline): SQVTM, ANQGSEA. This CDR3 has 13 amino acids. CDR3 loop: CSVLQGLNTEAFF.

The chain joins TRBV20-1 to TRBJ2-1; TCRdb returns TRBD2, unconfirmable since there is no DNA. The CDR3 has 14 amino acids. Germline V gene sequence: CDR1 DFQATT, CDR2 SNEGSKA (reference sequence). CDR3 amino acids: CSAIPGLAGHEQFF.

The chain recombines TRBV12-3 or TRBV12-4 with TRBJ2-7; TCRdb outputs TRBD2, but without DNA this stays unchecked. This CDR3 region has 14 residues. The CDR3 region is CASSTAGGPYEQYF.

This chain joins TRBV7-8 and TRBJ2-3; checking the TCRdb D call of TRBD2 is not possible without DNA. The CDR3 covers 16 residues. Germline CDR1 SGHVS, CDR2 FQNEAQ. CDR3 region: CASSLVASGGTDTQYF.

This chain connects TRBV5-6 to TRBJ1-6; TCRdb lists TRBD1, though no DNA is available to test this call. Germline CDR1 reads SGHDT; CDR2 reads YYEEEE. CDR3 length equals 14 residues. CDR3: CASSPDNYNSPLHF.

This chain links TRBV28 with TRBJ2-7. The CDR3 consists of 18 residues. Germline V lookup: CDR1 MDHEN, CDR2 SYDVKM. The CDR3 reads CASSTLTPFAGGPYEQYF.

This chain joins TRBV20-1 and TRBJ2-1. The CDR3 length is 14 residues. Germline CDR1 is DFQATT and CDR2 is SNEGSKA (reference sequence). CDR3 in amino acids: CSARFSGRTNEQFF.

V usage is TRBV5-1 and J usage is TRBJ1-4. Germline assignment: CDR1 SGHRS and CDR2 YFSETQ. The CDR3 is 13 residues long. The CDR3 is CASSSGTFGKLFF.

CDR3 sequence reads: CSARLGDRGPETQYF. The J gene is TRBJ2-5, the V gene TRBV20-1; TCRdb lists TRBD1, though no DNA is available to test this call. Germline CDR1 DFQATT, CDR2 SNEGSKA (reference sequence). The CDR3 has 15 residues.

The CDR3 loop reads CASSLWGTDSGNTIYF. This chain joins TRBV9 and TRBJ1-3; the D call from TCRdb, TRBD1, cannot be confirmed without DNA. There are 16 residues in the CDR3. Germline assignment: CDR1 SGDLS and CDR2 YYNGEE.

The CDR3 sequence: CSAFPTRGYTF. The rearrangement joins TRBV20-1 to TRBJ1-2. The CDR3 consists of 11 residues. From germline, CDR1 is DFQATT and CDR2 SNEGSKA (reference sequence).

V usage is TRBV5-1 and J usage is TRBJ2-2; no DNA is available, so the TRBD1 call from TCRdb remains unchecked. The CDR3 sequence is 15 residues long. The germline V gene encodes CDR1 SGHRS and CDR2 YFSETQ. The CDR3 sequence is CASVRDTTNTGELFF.

The chain combines TRBV12-3 or TRBV12-4 with TRBJ2-2; TCRdb returns TRBD2, unconfirmable since there is no DNA. This CDR3 spans 17 amino acids. The CDR3 protein is CASSFRLAGGLFGELFF.